This note documents a single TCR beta chain sequence. The antigen remains undetermined. This sample stems from a study of identical twins. General study results and limits: Twin pairs' shared out-of-frame alpha sequences were enriched in low generation probability. Cord blood beta clonotypes that were abundant carried fewer insertions, and memory repertoires showed no such trend.

Template switching (which added a universal primer site) was used, and cDNA carried unique molecular identifiers. TCRdb re-analysed the 5' RACE reads in MiXCR, keeping a single row per CDR3 protein. The sample records 450,000 or so distinct CDR3 sequences, approximately 17% being singletons. The length of the CDR3 is 14 residues. Trimming removed 6 bases from V and 5 bases from J; junction bases left unmatched: 6. Germline lookup yields CDR1 MNHNS and CDR2 SASEGT. Material: naive T cells sorted from blood. V gene TRBV6-1 combines with J gene TRBJ1-5; 8 bases match TRBD1. The sequence came from a man aged 45 to 65 in good health. CDR3 amino acids: CASSSDRVDQPQHF. CDR3 DNA sequence: TGTGCCAGCAGCTCGGACAGGGTTGATCAGCCCCAGCATTTT.